This TCR beta chain was recovered during a study of metastatic and nonmetastatic thyroid tumors. Authors' data handling: A distant-metastasis classifier for papillary thyroid cancer was built using CDR3 differences across clinicopathological groups. MiXCR re-clonotyped the PCR reads for TCRdb. These V and J calls originate from TCRdb's pipeline instead of the authors' own analysis. The sample yields some 9,900 clones, more than 25% seen once. Treatment of any kind had been given to no patient before thyroid surgery. On this clone itself: The junction and the germline gene differ at one end; a read error may be behind it.

Germline loops: CDR1 MNHEY, CDR2 SVGAGI. This CDR3 is built from 14 residues. The genes are TRBV6-5 and TRBJ2-1, with 11 bases lining up with TRBD2. The TCR was taken from a female donor with papillary thyroid cancer or a benign thyroid nodule (not recorded which). Some clones in this sample may be carry-over from other donors' samples. Source material: tumor tissue. The CDR3 loop is CAGSLSSGRNEQFF. CDR3 bases: TGTGCCGGCAGTTTGTCTAGCGGGAGGAATGAGCAGTTCTTC.